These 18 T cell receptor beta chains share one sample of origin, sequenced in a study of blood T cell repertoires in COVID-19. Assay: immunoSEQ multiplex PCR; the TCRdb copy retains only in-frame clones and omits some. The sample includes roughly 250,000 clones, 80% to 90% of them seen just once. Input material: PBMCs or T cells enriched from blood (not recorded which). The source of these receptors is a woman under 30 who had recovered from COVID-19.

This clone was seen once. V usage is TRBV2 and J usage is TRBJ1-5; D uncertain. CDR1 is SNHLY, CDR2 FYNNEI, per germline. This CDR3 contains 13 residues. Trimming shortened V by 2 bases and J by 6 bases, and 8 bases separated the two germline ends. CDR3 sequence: CASSEPSSQPQHF. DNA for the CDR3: TGTGCCAGCAGTGAACCGTCGAGTCAGCCCCAGCATTTT. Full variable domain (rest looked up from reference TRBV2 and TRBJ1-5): EPEVTQTPSHQVTQMGQEVILRCVPISNHLYFYWYRQILGQKVEFLVSFYNNEISEKSEIFDDQFSVERPDGSNFTLKIRSTKLEDSAMYFCASSEPSSQPQHFGDGTRLSIL.

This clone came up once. CDR3 nucleotides: TGTGCCAGCAGACGGGACAGGGGGTTGTATCAGCCCCAGCATTTT. Protein sequence: CASRRDRGLYQPQHF. This chain connects TRBV2 to TRBJ1-5; 11 bases are a match to TRBD1. The V and J ends lost 6 bases and 5 bases, in that order; junction bases with no gene match: 6. This CDR3 has 15 amino acids. Germline CDR1 SNHLY, CDR2 FYNNEI.

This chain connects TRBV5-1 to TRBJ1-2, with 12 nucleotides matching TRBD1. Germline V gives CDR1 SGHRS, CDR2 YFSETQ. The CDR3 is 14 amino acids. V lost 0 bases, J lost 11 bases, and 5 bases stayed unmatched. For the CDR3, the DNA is TGCGCCAGCAGCTTGGCGAGGGACAGGGGGCAATACACCTTC. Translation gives CASSLARDRGQYTF. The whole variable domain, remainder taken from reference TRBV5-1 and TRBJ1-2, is KAGVTQTPRYLIKTRGQQVTLSCSPISGHRSVSWYQQTPGQGLQFLFEYFSETQRNKGNFPGRFSGRQFSNSRSEMNVSTLELGDSALYLCASSLARDRGQYTFGSGTRLTVV.

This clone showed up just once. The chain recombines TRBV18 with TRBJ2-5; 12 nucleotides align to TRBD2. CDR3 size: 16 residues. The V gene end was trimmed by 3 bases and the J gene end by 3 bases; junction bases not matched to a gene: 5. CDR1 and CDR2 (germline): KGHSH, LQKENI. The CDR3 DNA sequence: TGTGCCAGCTCACCTACTAGCGGGGGGCCAAAAGAGACCCAGTACTTC. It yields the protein CASSPTSGGPKETQYF.

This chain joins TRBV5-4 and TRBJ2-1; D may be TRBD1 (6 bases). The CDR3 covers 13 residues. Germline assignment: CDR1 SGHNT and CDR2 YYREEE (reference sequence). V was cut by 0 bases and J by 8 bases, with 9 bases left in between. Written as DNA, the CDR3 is TGTGCCAGCAGCTTGGGTCAGGGGTATGAGCAGTTCTTC. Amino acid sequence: CASSLGQGYEQFF.

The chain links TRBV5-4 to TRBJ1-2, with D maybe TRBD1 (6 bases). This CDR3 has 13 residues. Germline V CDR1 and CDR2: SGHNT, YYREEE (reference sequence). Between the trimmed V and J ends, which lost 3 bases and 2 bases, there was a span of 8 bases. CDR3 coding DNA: TGTGCCAGCAGCTCGGGACAAAACTATGGCTACACCTTC. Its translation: CASSSGQNYGYTF. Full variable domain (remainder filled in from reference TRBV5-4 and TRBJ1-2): ETGVTQSPTHLIKTRGQQVTLRCSSQSGHNTVSWYQQALGQGPQFIFQYYREEENGRGNFPPRFSGLQFPNYSSELNVNALELDDSALYLCASSSGQNYGYTFGSGTRLTVV.

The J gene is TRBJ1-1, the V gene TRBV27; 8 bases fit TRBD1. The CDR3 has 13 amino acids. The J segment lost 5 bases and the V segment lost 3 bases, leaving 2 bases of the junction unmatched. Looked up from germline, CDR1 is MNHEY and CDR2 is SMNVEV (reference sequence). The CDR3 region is CASSFRGQTEAFF. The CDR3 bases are TGTGCCAGCAGTTTCAGGGGGCAGACTGAAGCTTTCTTT.

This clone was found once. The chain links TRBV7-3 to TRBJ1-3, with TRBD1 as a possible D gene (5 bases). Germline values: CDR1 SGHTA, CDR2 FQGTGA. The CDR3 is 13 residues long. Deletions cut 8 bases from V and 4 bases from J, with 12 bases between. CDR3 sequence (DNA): TGTGCCAGCGCCCCAGGGTCGGGAAACACCATATATTTT. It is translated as CASAPGSGNTIYF. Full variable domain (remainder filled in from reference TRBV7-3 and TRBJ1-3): GAGVSQTPSNKVTEKGKYVELRCDPISGHTALYWYRQSLGQGPEFLIYFQGTGAADDSGLPNDRFFAVRPEGSVSTLKIQRTERGDSAVYLCASAPGSGNTIYFGEGSWLTVV.

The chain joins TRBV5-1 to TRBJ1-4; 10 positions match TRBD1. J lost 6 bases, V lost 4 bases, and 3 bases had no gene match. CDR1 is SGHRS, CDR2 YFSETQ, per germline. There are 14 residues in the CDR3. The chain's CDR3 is CASSMTGGDEKLFF. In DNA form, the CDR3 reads TGCGCCAGCAGCATGACAGGGGGCGATGAAAAACTGTTTTTT.

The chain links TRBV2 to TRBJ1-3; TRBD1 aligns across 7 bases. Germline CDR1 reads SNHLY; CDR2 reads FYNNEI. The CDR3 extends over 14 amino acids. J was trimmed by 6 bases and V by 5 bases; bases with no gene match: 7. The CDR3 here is CASSPGQSLNTIYF. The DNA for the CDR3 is TGTGCCAGCAGTCCGGGACAGTCTTTAAACACCATATATTTT.

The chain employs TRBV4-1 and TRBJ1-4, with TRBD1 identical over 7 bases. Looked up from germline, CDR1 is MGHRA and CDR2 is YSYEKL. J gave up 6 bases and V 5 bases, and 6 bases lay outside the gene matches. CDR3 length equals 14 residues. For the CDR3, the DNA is TGCGCCAGCAGCAACTGGGACAGTTATGAAAAACTGTTTTTT. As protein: CASSNWDSYEKLFF.

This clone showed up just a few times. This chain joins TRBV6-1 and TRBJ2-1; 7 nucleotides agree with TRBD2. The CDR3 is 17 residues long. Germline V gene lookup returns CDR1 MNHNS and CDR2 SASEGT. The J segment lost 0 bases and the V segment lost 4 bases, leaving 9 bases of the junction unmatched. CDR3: CASSGGIGGSSYNEQFF. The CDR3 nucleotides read TGTGCCAGCAGTGGGGGCATCGGGGGGAGCTCCTACAATGAGCAGTTCTTC.

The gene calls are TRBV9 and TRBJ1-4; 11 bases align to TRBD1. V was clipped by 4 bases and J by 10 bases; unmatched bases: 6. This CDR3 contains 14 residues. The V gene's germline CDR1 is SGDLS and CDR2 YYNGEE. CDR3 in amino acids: CASSIRTGGGKLFF. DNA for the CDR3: TGTGCCAGCAGCATCCGGACAGGGGGCGGAAAACTGTTTTTT.

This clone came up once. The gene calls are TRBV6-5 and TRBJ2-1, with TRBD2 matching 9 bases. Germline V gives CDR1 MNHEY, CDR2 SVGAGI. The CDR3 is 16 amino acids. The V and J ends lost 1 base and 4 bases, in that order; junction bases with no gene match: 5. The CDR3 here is CASSYFGGGGYNEQFF. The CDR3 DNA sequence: TGTGCCAGCAGTTACTTTGGCGGGGGGGGGTACAATGAGCAGTTCTTC.

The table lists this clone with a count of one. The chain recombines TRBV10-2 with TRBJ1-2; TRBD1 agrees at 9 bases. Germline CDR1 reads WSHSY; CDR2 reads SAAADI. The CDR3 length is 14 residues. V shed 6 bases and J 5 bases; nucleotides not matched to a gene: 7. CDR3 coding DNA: TGCGCCAGCAGCTACTCGGGACAGGGATATGGCTACACCTTC. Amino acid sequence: CASSYSGQGYGYTF.

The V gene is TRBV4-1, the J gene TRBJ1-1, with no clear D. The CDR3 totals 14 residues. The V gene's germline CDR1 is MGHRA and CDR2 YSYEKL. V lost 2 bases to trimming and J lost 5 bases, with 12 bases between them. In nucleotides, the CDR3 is TGCGCCAGCAGCCAAAGCGGGGTAGGGACTGAAGCTTTCTTT. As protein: CASSQSGVGTEAFF.

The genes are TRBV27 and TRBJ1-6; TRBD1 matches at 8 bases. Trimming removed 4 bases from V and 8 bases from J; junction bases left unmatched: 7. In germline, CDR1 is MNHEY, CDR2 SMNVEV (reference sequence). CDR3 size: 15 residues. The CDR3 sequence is CASSSLGTGDSPLHF. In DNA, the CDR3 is TGTGCCAGCAGTTCTCTCGGGACAGGCGATTCACCCCTCCACTTT.

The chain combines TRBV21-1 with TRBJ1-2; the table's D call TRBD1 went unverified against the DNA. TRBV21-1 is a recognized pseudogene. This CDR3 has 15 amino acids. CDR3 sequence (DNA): TGTGCCAGCAGCCCTCACAGGGGCGAGAACTATGGCTACACCTTC. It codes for CASSPHRGENYGYTF.